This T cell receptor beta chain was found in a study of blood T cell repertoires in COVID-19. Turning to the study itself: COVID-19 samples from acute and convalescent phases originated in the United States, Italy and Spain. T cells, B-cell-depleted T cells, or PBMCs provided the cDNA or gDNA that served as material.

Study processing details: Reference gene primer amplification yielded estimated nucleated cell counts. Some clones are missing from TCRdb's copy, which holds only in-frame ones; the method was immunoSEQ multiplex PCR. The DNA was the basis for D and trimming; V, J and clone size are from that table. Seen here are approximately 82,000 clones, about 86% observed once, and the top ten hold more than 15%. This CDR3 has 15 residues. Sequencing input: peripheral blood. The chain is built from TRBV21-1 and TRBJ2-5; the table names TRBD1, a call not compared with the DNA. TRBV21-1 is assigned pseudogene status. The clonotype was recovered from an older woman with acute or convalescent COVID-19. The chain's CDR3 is CASSKVHRLEETQYF. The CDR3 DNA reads TGTGCCAGCAGCAAAGTGCACAGGCTGGAGGAGACCCAGTACTTC.